This is a list of T cell receptor beta chains from one sample in a study of post-analysis software for immune sequencing data. In TCRdb, the PCR reads were re-called with MiXCR into one record per CDR3 protein. Among a few hundred thousand distinct CDR3 sequences listed, roughly 38% were seen once. The sequencing sample was made of blood. The receptors were gathered from a girl aged 2-10 years with multiple sclerosis. The CDR3 runs from the conserved cysteine through the conserved F or W. Each record gives: D gene, V gene, J gene, clone size, CDR3 DNA, CDR3 protein. The D gene is left open where the match is weak. Clone size is not always given. Where it is, it says once, few, many or a class for expanded clones.

d_call: NA; v_call: TRBV12-3/TRBV12-4; j_call: TRBJ2-7; clone_size: NA; cdr3_nt: TGTGCCAGCAGTTTTTACGGCTACGAGCAGTACTTC; cdr3_aa: CASSFYGYEQYF
d_call: TRBD1; v_call: TRBV28; j_call: TRBJ1-5; clone_size: NA; cdr3_nt: TGTGCCAGCAGAACCCGGGACAGGGGAGGTCAGCCCCAGCATTTT; cdr3_aa: CASRTRDRGGQPQHF
d_call: NA; v_call: TRBV28; j_call: TRBJ2-1; clone_size: few; cdr3_nt: TGTGCCAGCAGGTTTGGGATGTCCTACAATGAGCAGTTCTTC; cdr3_aa: CASRFGMSYNEQFF
d_call: NA; v_call: TRBV9; j_call: TRBJ1-2; clone_size: NA; cdr3_nt: TGTGCCAGCAGCCAACGTGGGGCTAACTATGGCTACACCTTC; cdr3_aa: CASSQRGANYGYTF
d_call: TRBD2; v_call: TRBV9; j_call: TRBJ2-3; clone_size: NA; cdr3_nt: TGTGCCAGCAGGCCCCGGGGGGATGGAGTCACAGATACGCAGTATTTT; cdr3_aa: CASRPRGDGVTDTQYF
d_call: TRBD2; v_call: TRBV15; j_call: TRBJ2-5; clone_size: NA; cdr3_nt: TGTGCCACCAGCAGAACGGGACTAGCGGGGTTTAACCAAGAGACCCAGTACTTC; cdr3_aa: CATSRTGLAGFNQETQYF
d_call: NA; v_call: TRBV27; j_call: TRBJ1-2; clone_size: NA; cdr3_nt: TGTGCCAGCAGTTTAAGCTCTTATTCAGGGAATCGTGGCTACACCTTC; cdr3_aa: CASSLSSYSGNRGYTF
d_call: NA; v_call: TRBV12-3/TRBV12-4; j_call: TRBJ2-1; clone_size: NA; cdr3_nt: TGTGCCAGCAGGATTGGGAACGGGAATGAGCAGTTCTTC; cdr3_aa: CASRIGNGNEQFF
d_call: NA; v_call: TRBV19; j_call: TRBJ1-2; clone_size: NA; cdr3_nt: TGTGCCAGTAGCCCGGAGTGGAGCTATGGCTACACCTTC; cdr3_aa: CASSPEWSYGYTF
d_call: NA; v_call: TRBV10-3; j_call: TRBJ2-6; clone_size: few; cdr3_nt: TGTGCCATCAGTGTGTCGGGGGCTGGGGCCAACGTCCTGACTTTC; cdr3_aa: CAISVSGAGANVLTF
d_call: NA; v_call: TRBV10-2; j_call: TRBJ1-5; clone_size: NA; cdr3_nt: TGCGCCAGCAGTGTGAGGCCATTTAGCAATCAGCCCCAGCATTTT; cdr3_aa: CASSVRPFSNQPQHF
d_call: NA; v_call: TRBV12-5; j_call: TRBJ2-7; clone_size: NA; cdr3_nt: TGTGCTAGTGAACGGGGGTCCTACGAGCAGTACTTC; cdr3_aa: CASERGSYEQYF
d_call: NA; v_call: TRBV12-3/TRBV12-4; j_call: TRBJ1-1; clone_size: NA; cdr3_nt: TGTGCCAGCAGGCCCCGGGAGGGATCCACTGAAGCTTTCTTT; cdr3_aa: CASRPREGSTEAFF
d_call: TRBD1; v_call: TRBV28; j_call: TRBJ2-7; clone_size: NA; cdr3_nt: TGTGCCAGCAGTCCCGGAGACAGGGGACACGAGCAGTACTTC; cdr3_aa: CASSPGDRGHEQYF
d_call: TRBD2; v_call: TRBV27; j_call: TRBJ2-3; clone_size: few; cdr3_nt: TGTGCCAGCAGGGCAGCTAGCGGGAGGGCCCCCTGGGCAGATACGCAGTATTTT; cdr3_aa: CASRAASGRAPWADTQYF
d_call: NA; v_call: TRBV6-5; j_call: TRBJ2-7; clone_size: NA; cdr3_nt: TGTGCCAGCAGTTACTTGGGCGGCGTATACGAGCAGTACTTC; cdr3_aa: CASSYLGGVYEQYF
d_call: NA; v_call: TRBV6-5; j_call: TRBJ2-1; clone_size: few; cdr3_nt: TGTGCCAGCAGTTACCCTGGCAGGGGGGGAATAGGGGTCAATGAGCAGTTCTTC; cdr3_aa: CASSYPGRGGIGVNEQFF
d_call: NA; v_call: TRBV6-1; j_call: TRBJ2-5; clone_size: few; cdr3_nt: TGTGCCAGCAGTACACCAAAAGGGTATGGGGGAGAGACCCAGTACTTC; cdr3_aa: CASSTPKGYGGETQYF
d_call: NA; v_call: TRBV29-1; j_call: TRBJ1-1; clone_size: NA; cdr3_nt: TGCAGCGGTTATCGGCACGGGGTTGAAGCTTTCTTT; cdr3_aa: CSGYRHGVEAFF
d_call: TRBD1; v_call: TRBV29-1; j_call: TRBJ2-7; clone_size: many; cdr3_nt: TGCAGCGTCGGACCCACCGGGACAGGACCCTACGAGCAGTACTTC; cdr3_aa: CSVGPTGTGPYEQYF
d_call: TRBD1; v_call: TRBV20-1; j_call: TRBJ2-1; clone_size: few; cdr3_nt: TGCAGTGCTAGGAGCCCCGGGACAGGGCGTAATGAGCAGTTCTTC; cdr3_aa: CSARSPGTGRNEQFF
d_call: NA; v_call: TRBV28; j_call: TRBJ2-1; clone_size: NA; cdr3_nt: TGTGCCAGCGAACAATTAATAGCGATCGGGCAGTTCTTC; cdr3_aa: CASEQLIAIGQFF
d_call: NA; v_call: TRBV7-8; j_call: TRBJ2-1; clone_size: NA; cdr3_nt: TGTGCCAGCAGCTTAGGTTGGAGGGTCCACGGGAATGAGCAGTTCTTC; cdr3_aa: CASSLGWRVHGNEQFF
d_call: NA; v_call: TRBV6-5; j_call: TRBJ2-7; clone_size: NA; cdr3_nt: TGTGCCTGCAGTTACTCGTTTTCGGGGGCCCTTCCCTACGAGCAGTACTTC; cdr3_aa: CACSYSFSGALPYEQYF
d_call: NA; v_call: TRBV7-9; j_call: TRBJ2-5; clone_size: few; cdr3_nt: TGTGCCAGCAGCCGTGACAGAGCTTGGTACCAAGAGACCCAGTACTTC; cdr3_aa: CASSRDRAWYQETQYF
d_call: TRBD2; v_call: TRBV28; j_call: TRBJ2-5; clone_size: NA; cdr3_nt: TGTGCCAGCCAGGGACTAGCGGGAGGGTTCAGGCTAGAGACCCAGTACTTC; cdr3_aa: CASQGLAGGFRLETQYF
d_call: NA; v_call: TRBV7-2; j_call: TRBJ2-5; clone_size: many; cdr3_nt: TGTGCCAGCAGCTTAGTAAACAGGGAAGAGACCCAGTACTTC; cdr3_aa: CASSLVNREETQYF
d_call: TRBD2; v_call: TRBV4-3; j_call: TRBJ2-1; clone_size: few; cdr3_nt: TGCGCCAGCAGCCAAGATCTGAGCGGGAGGCCGCCCTACAATGAGCAGTTCTTC; cdr3_aa: CASSQDLSGRPPYNEQFF
d_call: NA; v_call: TRBV6-1; j_call: TRBJ1-5; clone_size: NA; cdr3_nt: TGTGCCAGCAGTGAAGTCAGGGTGCACTACCGGATTTATCAGCCCCAGCATTTT; cdr3_aa: CASSEVRVHYRIYQPQHF
d_call: TRBD2; v_call: TRBV7-2; j_call: TRBJ2-3; clone_size: NA; cdr3_nt: TGTGCCAGCAGCTTGACCAGGACTAGCGGGATGGGAGATACGCAGTATTTT; cdr3_aa: CASSLTRTSGMGDTQYF
d_call: NA; v_call: TRBV29-1; j_call: TRBJ2-1; clone_size: NA; cdr3_nt: TGCAGCGCCGAAGGCGGGATGGGCAATGAGCAGTTCTTC; cdr3_aa: CSAEGGMGNEQFF
d_call: NA; v_call: TRBV27; j_call: TRBJ2-3; clone_size: NA; cdr3_nt: TGTGCCAGCTCATTACTTCCCAGCCTTCCAGATACGCAGTATTTT; cdr3_aa: CASSLLPSLPDTQYF
d_call: NA; v_call: TRBV7-2; j_call: TRBJ2-5; clone_size: NA; cdr3_nt: TGTGCCAGCAGCTTATCGAGCAGACAAGAGACCCAGTACTTC; cdr3_aa: CASSLSSRQETQYF
d_call: TRBD1; v_call: TRBV5-1; j_call: TRBJ2-7; clone_size: few; cdr3_nt: TGCGCCAGCAGCTGGCGGGACAGGGGGAACGACGAGCAGTACTTC; cdr3_aa: CASSWRDRGNDEQYF
d_call: TRBD2; v_call: TRBV20-1; j_call: TRBJ2-1; clone_size: NA; cdr3_nt: TGCAGTGCTTCCCGGACTAGCGGGGTGTACAATGAGCAGTTCTTC; cdr3_aa: CSASRTSGVYNEQFF
d_call: TRBD2; v_call: TRBV5-1; j_call: TRBJ2-1; clone_size: NA; cdr3_nt: TGCGCCAGCAGGGTAACTAGCGGAGGCTCCTACAATGAGCAGTTCTTC; cdr3_aa: CASRVTSGGSYNEQFF
d_call: NA; v_call: TRBV20-1; j_call: TRBJ2-5; clone_size: few; cdr3_nt: TGCAGTGCTAGTTCAGGGGAAGAGACCCAGTACTTC; cdr3_aa: CSASSGEETQYF
d_call: NA; v_call: TRBV20-1; j_call: TRBJ2-1; clone_size: NA; cdr3_nt: TGCAGTGTAGGGGGGGACACCCCCAAGCAGTTCTTC; cdr3_aa: CSVGGDTPKQFF
d_call: TRBD1; v_call: TRBV12-3/TRBV12-4; j_call: TRBJ1-5; clone_size: few; cdr3_nt: TGTGCCAGCAGTCTACAGGGGGGAGACAATCAGCCCCAGCATTTT; cdr3_aa: CASSLQGGDNQPQHF
d_call: TRBD2; v_call: TRBV12-3/TRBV12-4; j_call: TRBJ2-7; clone_size: once; cdr3_nt: TGTGCCAGCAGTCTCCCTATAGCGGGAGGGCCTGGGTCCCTCTCCTACGAGCAGTACTTC; cdr3_aa: CASSLPIAGGPGSLSYEQYF
d_call: NA; v_call: TRBV5-8; j_call: TRBJ1-6; clone_size: NA; cdr3_nt: TGTGCCAGCAGCTTGGAAGGGGGGATTCATTCACCCCCCCACTTT; cdr3_aa: CASSLEGGIHSPPHF
d_call: TRBD2; v_call: TRBV7-2; j_call: TRBJ2-1; clone_size: NA; cdr3_nt: TGTGCCAGCAGCTTAGATGGGACTAGCGGTTACAATGAGCAGTTCTTC; cdr3_aa: CASSLDGTSGYNEQFF
d_call: NA; v_call: TRBV10-3; j_call: TRBJ2-7; clone_size: few; cdr3_nt: TGTGCCATCAGGGTTGGGACCGCGAGTTCCTACGAGCAGTACTTC; cdr3_aa: CAIRVGTASSYEQYF
d_call: NA; v_call: TRBV3-1; j_call: TRBJ2-3; clone_size: NA; cdr3_nt: TGTGCCAGCAGCCAAGAGGGCGAGGGAGATACGCAGTATTTT; cdr3_aa: CASSQEGEGDTQYF
d_call: NA; v_call: TRBV28; j_call: TRBJ2-3; clone_size: few; cdr3_nt: TGTGCCAGCAGTTTATGGGGGGGGGGCAAGGGGACCACAGATACGCAGTATTTT; cdr3_aa: CASSLWGGGKGTTDTQYF
d_call: NA; v_call: TRBV2; j_call: TRBJ2-7; clone_size: NA; cdr3_nt: TGTGCCAGCAGCGAGGGAGGAGGGGTCTACGAGCAGTACTTC; cdr3_aa: CASSEGGGVYEQYF
d_call: NA; v_call: TRBV3-1; j_call: TRBJ2-7; clone_size: NA; cdr3_nt: TGTGCCAGCAGCCAAGATCTCGGCCAGGGCGGCGAGCAGTACTTC; cdr3_aa: CASSQDLGQGGEQYF
d_call: TRBD2; v_call: TRBV5-1; j_call: TRBJ2-1; clone_size: few; cdr3_nt: TGCGCCAGCAGCTCCTATGCGGGGACTAGCAGCAATGAGCAGTTCTTC; cdr3_aa: CASSSYAGTSSNEQFF
d_call: TRBD1; v_call: TRBV5-1; j_call: TRBJ2-3; clone_size: NA; cdr3_nt: TGCGCCAGCTGGGGCCTACCGGGACAGGGTGCCGGTTCTTGGTCAGATACGCAGTATTTT; cdr3_aa: CASWGLPGQGAGSWSDTQYF
d_call: TRBD1; v_call: TRBV2; j_call: TRBJ2-5; clone_size: NA; cdr3_nt: TGTGCCAGCAGTGCGGACAGGGCTCTCCCTTTCAAGTCCCAAGAGACCCAGTACTTC; cdr3_aa: CASSADRALPFKSQETQYF